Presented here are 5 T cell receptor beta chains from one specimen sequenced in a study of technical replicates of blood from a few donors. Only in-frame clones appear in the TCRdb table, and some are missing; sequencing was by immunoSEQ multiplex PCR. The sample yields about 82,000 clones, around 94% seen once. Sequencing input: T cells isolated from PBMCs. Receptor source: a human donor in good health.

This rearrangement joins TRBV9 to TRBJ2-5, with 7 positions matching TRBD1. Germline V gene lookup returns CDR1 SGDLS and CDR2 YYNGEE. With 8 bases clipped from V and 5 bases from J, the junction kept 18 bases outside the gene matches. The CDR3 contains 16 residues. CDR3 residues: CASSTQQGQQVETQYF. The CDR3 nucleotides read TGTGCCAGTTCGACGCAACAGGGGCAACAAGTGGAGACCCAGTACTTC.

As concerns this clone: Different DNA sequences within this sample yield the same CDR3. DNA for the CDR3: TGTGCCAGTAGCACTCTGGGACAGGGAGGAGAGACCCAGTACTTC. Translated, it gives CASSTLGQGGETQYF. This chain joins TRBV19 and TRBJ2-5, with 9 bases lining up with TRBD1. J was trimmed by 4 bases and V by 6 bases; bases with no gene match: 9. Looked up from germline, CDR1 is LNHDA and CDR2 is SQIVND (reference sequence). The CDR3 extends over 15 amino acids.

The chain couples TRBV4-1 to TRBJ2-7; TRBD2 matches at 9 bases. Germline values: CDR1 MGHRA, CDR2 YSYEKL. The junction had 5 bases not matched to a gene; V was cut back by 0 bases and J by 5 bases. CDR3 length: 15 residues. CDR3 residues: CASSQDEREVNEQYF. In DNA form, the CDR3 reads TGCGCCAGCAGCCAAGATGAGCGGGAGGTGAACGAGCAGTACTTC.

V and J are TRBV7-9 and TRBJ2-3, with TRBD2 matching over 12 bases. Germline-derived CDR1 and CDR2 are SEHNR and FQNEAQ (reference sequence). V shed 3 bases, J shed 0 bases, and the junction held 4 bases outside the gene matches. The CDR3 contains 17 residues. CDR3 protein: CASSLPTSGGSTDTQYF. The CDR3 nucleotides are TGTGCCAGCAGCTTGCCGACTAGCGGGGGCAGCACAGATACGCAGTATTTT.

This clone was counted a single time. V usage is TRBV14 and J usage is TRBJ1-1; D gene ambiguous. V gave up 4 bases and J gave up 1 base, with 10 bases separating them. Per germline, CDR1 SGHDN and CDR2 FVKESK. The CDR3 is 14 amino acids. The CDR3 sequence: CASSLQTWNTEAFF. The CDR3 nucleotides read TGTGCCAGCAGCCTACAAACATGGAACACTGAAGCTTTCTTT.